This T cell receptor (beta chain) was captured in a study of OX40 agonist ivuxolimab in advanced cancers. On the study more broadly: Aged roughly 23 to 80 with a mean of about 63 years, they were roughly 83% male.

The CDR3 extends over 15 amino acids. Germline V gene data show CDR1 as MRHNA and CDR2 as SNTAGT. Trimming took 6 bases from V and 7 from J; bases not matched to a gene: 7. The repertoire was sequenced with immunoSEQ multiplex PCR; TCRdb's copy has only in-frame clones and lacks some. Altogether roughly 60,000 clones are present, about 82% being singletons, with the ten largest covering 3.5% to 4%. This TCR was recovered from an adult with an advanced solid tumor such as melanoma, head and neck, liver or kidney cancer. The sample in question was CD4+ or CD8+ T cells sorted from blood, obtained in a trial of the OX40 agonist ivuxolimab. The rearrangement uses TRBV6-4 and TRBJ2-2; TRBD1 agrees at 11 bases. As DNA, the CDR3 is TGTGCCAGCAGCCCGGGACAGGGGGATCACGGGGAGCTGTTTTTT. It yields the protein CASSPGQGDHGELFF.